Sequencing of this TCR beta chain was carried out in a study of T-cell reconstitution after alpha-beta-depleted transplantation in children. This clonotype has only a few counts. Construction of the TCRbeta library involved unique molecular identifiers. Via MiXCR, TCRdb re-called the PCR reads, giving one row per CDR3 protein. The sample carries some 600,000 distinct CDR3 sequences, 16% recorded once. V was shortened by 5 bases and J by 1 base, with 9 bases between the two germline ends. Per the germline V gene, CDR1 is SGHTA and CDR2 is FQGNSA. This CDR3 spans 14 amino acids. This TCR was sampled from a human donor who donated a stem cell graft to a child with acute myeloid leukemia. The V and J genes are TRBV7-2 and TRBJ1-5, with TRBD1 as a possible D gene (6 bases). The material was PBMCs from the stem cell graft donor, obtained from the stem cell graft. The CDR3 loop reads CASSKDSSNQPQHF. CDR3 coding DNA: TGTGCCAGCAGCAAGGACAGCAGCAATCAGCCCCAGCATTTT.